This is a list of T cell receptor beta chains from one sample in a study of blood T cell repertoires in COVID-19. Measured with immunoSEQ multiplex PCR; TCRdb has only the in-frame clones, and not every one. This table holds around 170,000 clones, about 80% found once. The sample was peripheral blood. The receptors derive from a man between 65 and 79 years old with active or convalescent COVID-19. CDR3s include the opening cysteine and the closing phenylalanine or tryptophan. A D gene is named only where the DNA matches it firmly. A row's size may be missing; if present it is once, few, many or a size class.

J	size	D	V	CDR3	DNA
TRBJ2-2	-	-	TRBV7-2	CASSLLLNTGELFF	TGTGCCAGCAGCTTACTCCTGAACACCGGGGAGCTGTTTTTT
TRBJ1-1	-	-	TRBV7-7	CASSSHLGATEAFF	TGTGCCAGCAGCTCCCACCTTGGGGCAACTGAAGCTTTCTTT
TRBJ1-2	-	-	TRBV2	CASSAGQGPYGYTF	TGTGCCAGCAGCGCAGGTCAGGGGCCCTATGGCTACACCTTC
TRBJ2-3	-	TRBD2	TRBV27	CASSLLAGGAHTQYF	TGTGCCAGCAGTTTACTGGCGGGGGGTGCTCATACGCAGTATTTT
TRBJ2-3	-	TRBD1	TRBV5-6	CASSLRQGTDTQYF	TGTGCCAGCAGCCTCCGACAGGGAACAGATACGCAGTATTTT
TRBJ2-7	-	TRBD1	TRBV6-5	CASSYSFGTGGHEQYF	TGTGCCAGCAGTTACTCGTTCGGGACAGGGGGCCACGAGCAGTACTTC
TRBJ2-1	-	TRBD2	TRBV29-1	CSADGELKRGIGEQFF	TGCAGCGCTGACGGTGAGTTAAAGCGGGGGATCGGTGAGCAGTTCTTC
TRBJ2-1	few	TRBD2	TRBV5-1	CASSLDSGSYNEQFF	TGCGCCAGCAGCTTGGATAGCGGGAGCTACAATGAGCAGTTCTTC
TRBJ2-1	-	-	TRBV21-1	CASSYCSYNEQFF	TGTGCCAGCAGCTACTGCTCCTACAATGAGCAGTTCTTC
TRBJ1-1	-	-	TRBV11-3	CASSLGRGSDTEAFF	TGTGCCAGCAGCTTAGGTCGGGGGTCGGACACTGAAGCTTTCTTT